This is a list of T cell receptor beta chains from one sample in a study of blood T cell repertoires in COVID-19. Profiled with immunoSEQ multiplex PCR; TCRdb holds only in-frame clones, not every one. Counted here are about 92,000 clones, about 85% occurring once; the ten biggest clones make up roughly an eighth. The sample was peripheral blood. These receptors were collected from a human donor in a cohort sampled during active COVID-19. Both conserved end residues are part of each CDR3. Fields, in order: J gene, V gene, D gene, clone size, CDR3 protein, CDR3 DNA. The D gene is left open where the match is weak. The size field is filled for only some rows; it gives once, few, many or a size class.

J: TRBJ2-3; V: TRBV19; D: -; size: -; CDR3: CASSRVAEHTDTQYF; DNA: TGTGCCAGTAGTCGGGTAGCGGAACACACAGATACGCAGTATTTT
J: TRBJ2-3; V: TRBV5-4; D: TRBD1; size: -; CDR3: CASSRGQQDTDTQYF; DNA: TGTGCCAGCAGTCGGGGACAGCAAGATACAGATACGCAGTATTTT
J: TRBJ2-3; V: TRBV7-2; D: TRBD2; size: -; CDR3: CASSLVAGVGTDTQYF; DNA: TGTGCCAGCAGCTTAGTGGCGGGGGTGGGCACAGATACGCAGTATTTT
J: TRBJ2-3; V: TRBV6-2/TRBV6-3; D: -; size: once; CDR3: CASSYGGATDTQYF; DNA: TGTGCCAGCAGTTACGGCGGGGCTACAGATACGCAGTATTTT
J: TRBJ2-7; V: TRBV28; D: -; size: -; CDR3: CASSSNYEQYF; DNA: TGTGCCAGCAGTTCCAACTACGAGCAGTACTTC
J: TRBJ2-7; V: TRBV7-8; D: -; size: -; CDR3: CASSPGTRSEQYF; DNA: TGTGCCAGCAGCCCCGGGACACGCAGCGAGCAGTACTTC
J: TRBJ2-2; V: TRBV5-1; D: -; size: once; CDR3: CASSLVTGTGELFF; DNA: TGCGCCAGCAGCTTGGTTACGGGCACCGGGGAGCTGTTTTTT
J: TRBJ1-6; V: TRBV5-3; D: -; size: once; CDR3: CARSLVDNSSYNSPLHF; DNA: TGTGCCAGAAGCTTGGTGGATAACAGCTCCTATAATTCACCCCTCCACTTT
J: TRBJ2-1; V: TRBV14; D: -; size: -; CDR3: CASSPLTYNEQFF; DNA: TGTGCCAGCAGCCCCCTCACTTACAATGAGCAGTTCTTC
J: TRBJ2-6; V: TRBV5-1; D: -; size: -; CDR3: CASTPGGSGANVLTF; DNA: TGCGCCAGCACCCCCGGGGGTTCTGGGGCCAACGTCCTGACTTTC
J: TRBJ2-7; V: TRBV9; D: -; size: -; CDR3: CASSVTPNYEQYF; DNA: TGTGCCAGCAGCGTGACACCTAACTACGAGCAGTACTTC
J: TRBJ2-3; V: TRBV20-1; D: -; size: -; CDR3: CSASGSSDYSTDTQYF; DNA: TGCAGTGCTAGTGGGTCTTCCGACTACAGCACAGATACGCAGTATTTT
J: TRBJ2-1; V: TRBV14; D: -; size: -; CDR3: CASSPSSYEQFF; DNA: TGTGCCAGCAGCCCTTCGAGCTATGAGCAGTTCTTC
J: TRBJ1-2; V: TRBV7-9; D: -; size: -; CDR3: CASSSVGRNYGYTF; DNA: TGTGCCAGCAGCTCCGTGGGGAGGAACTATGGCTACACCTTC
J: TRBJ1-6; V: TRBV18; D: -; size: -; CDR3: CASSPLSSSYNSPLHF; DNA: TGTGCCAGCTCACCACTGTCGAGCTCCTATAATTCACCCCTCCACTTT
J: TRBJ2-6; V: TRBV28; D: -; size: -; CDR3: CASSPPRRGKSGANVLTF; DNA: TGTGCCAGCAGTCCCCCCAGGCGGGGAAAGTCTGGGGCCAACGTCCTGACTTTC
J: TRBJ1-1; V: TRBV7-8; D: -; size: -; CDR3: CASTSGGNGAANTEAFF; DNA: TGTGCCAGCACCTCGGGGGGTAATGGGGCTGCGAACACTGAAGCTTTCTTT
J: TRBJ1-1; V: TRBV19; D: TRBD1; size: -; CDR3: CASSINLVTGMNTEAFF; DNA: TGTGCCAGTAGTATAAATCTTGTGACAGGGATGAACACTGAAGCTTTCTTT
J: TRBJ2-7; V: TRBV9; D: TRBD1; size: -; CDR3: CASSVSDRALLEQYF; DNA: TGTGCCAGCAGCGTATCGGACAGGGCTCTCCTCGAGCAGTACTTC
J: TRBJ2-1; V: TRBV20-1; D: -; size: once; CDR3: CSAKTPAVQFF; DNA: TGCAGTGCTAAGACACCTGCCGTGCAGTTCTTC
J: TRBJ2-2; V: TRBV18; D: TRBD2; size: once; CDR3: CASSPPGTSGSTGELFF; DNA: TGTGCCAGCTCACCGCCCGGGACTAGCGGTAGCACCGGGGAGCTGTTTTTT
J: TRBJ2-3; V: TRBV6-6; D: -; size: -; CDR3: CASRPGRGGKDTQYF; DNA: TGTGCCAGCAGACCTGGGAGGGGGGGGAAAGATACGCAGTATTTT
J: TRBJ2-5; V: TRBV24-1; D: -; size: -; CDR3: CATSDLQVPETQYF; DNA: TGTGCCACCAGTGATTTACAGGTTCCAGAGACCCAGTACTTC
J: TRBJ2-5; V: TRBV6-6; D: TRBD1; size: -; CDR3: CASSPLAGGQETQYF; DNA: TGTGCCAGCAGTCCTCTGGCAGGGGGCCAAGAGACCCAGTACTTC
J: TRBJ2-7; V: TRBV19; D: TRBD1; size: few; CDR3: CASSIVGTGGIDEQYF; DNA: TGTGCCAGTAGTATAGTAGGCACAGGGGGCATCGACGAGCAGTACTTC
J: TRBJ1-5; V: TRBV5-6; D: -; size: few; CDR3: CASSWSANQPQHF; DNA: TGTGCCAGCAGCTGGAGTGCGAATCAGCCCCAGCATTTT
J: TRBJ1-2; V: TRBV27; D: TRBD1; size: -; CDR3: CATKAGGNYGYTF; DNA: TGTGCCACCAAAGCAGGGGGGAACTATGGCTACACCTTC
J: TRBJ2-7; V: TRBV5-6; D: TRBD1; size: -; CDR3: CASSSLDRVLINEQYF; DNA: TGTGCCAGCAGCTCCCTGGACAGGGTTTTAATTAACGAGCAGTACTTC
J: TRBJ1-2; V: TRBV27; D: -; size: -; CDR3: CASSLSPRQYRYTF; DNA: TGTGCCAGCAGTTTATCCCCTCGACAGTACCGCTACACCTTC
J: TRBJ1-3; V: TRBV19; D: -; size: -; CDR3: CASSLPTDRNTIYF; DNA: TGTGCCAGTAGTCTCCCGACAGACAGAAACACCATATATTTT
J: TRBJ2-7; V: TRBV7-3; D: TRBD2; size: -; CDR3: CASSLGGGRSGYEQYF; DNA: TGTGCCAGCAGCTTAGGGGGCGGGAGGTCGGGGTACGAGCAGTACTTC
J: TRBJ1-2; V: TRBV4-2; D: -; size: -; CDR3: CASSQVPLQGGYGYTF; DNA: TGTGCCAGCAGCCAAGTCCCCCTTCAGGGTGGCTATGGCTACACCTTC
J: TRBJ1-1; V: TRBV7-9; D: TRBD1; size: -; CDR3: CASSLGGNRGRTEAFF; DNA: TGTGCCAGCAGCTTAGGCGGAAACAGGGGGCGAACTGAAGCTTTCTTT
J: TRBJ2-3; V: TRBV7-9; D: TRBD2; size: -; CDR3: CASSLGASGGKTDTQYF; DNA: TGTGCCAGCAGCTTAGGGGCTAGCGGGGGGAAGACAGATACGCAGTATTTT
J: TRBJ2-6; V: TRBV28; D: -; size: once; CDR3: CASSFPTESGANVLTF; DNA: TGTGCCAGCAGTTTCCCCACTGAGTCTGGGGCCAACGTCCTGACTTTC
J: TRBJ1-1; V: TRBV6-2/TRBV6-3; D: -; size: -; CDR3: CASSDSLGRNTEAFF; DNA: TGTGCCAGCAGTGACTCACTCGGGAGGAACACTGAAGCTTTCTTT
J: TRBJ2-7; V: TRBV12-3/TRBV12-4; D: -; size: -; CDR3: CASTLGTGYEQYF; DNA: TGTGCCAGCACCCTGGGGACTGGCTACGAGCAGTACTTC
J: TRBJ2-3; V: TRBV11-3; D: -; size: -; CDR3: CASSARGTDTQYF; DNA: TGTGCCAGCAGCGCCCGGGGGACAGATACGCAGTATTTT
J: TRBJ2-7; V: TRBV27; D: -; size: -; CDR3: CASSFLGRDEQYF; DNA: TGTGCCAGCAGTTTTTTAGGGCGGGACGAGCAGTACTTC
J: TRBJ1-3; V: TRBV20-1; D: -; size: few; CDR3: CSASPTDSGNTIYF; DNA: TGCAGTGCTAGTCCGACAGACTCTGGAAACACCATATATTTT
J: TRBJ1-1; V: TRBV7-6; D: -; size: -; CDR3: CASSPRGGKAEAFF; DNA: TGTGCCAGCAGCCCCCGGGGGGGCAAGGCTGAAGCTTTCTTT
J: TRBJ2-7; V: TRBV5-4; D: TRBD2; size: -; CDR3: CASSLPGGIYEQYF; DNA: TGTGCCAGCAGCTTGCCGGGGGGAATCTACGAGCAGTACTTC
J: TRBJ2-7; V: TRBV28; D: TRBD1; size: many; CDR3: CASSLWTGSSEQYF; DNA: TGTGCCAGCAGTTTGTGGACAGGCTCCTCCGAGCAGTACTTC
J: TRBJ2-3; V: TRBV6-1; D: -; size: -; CDR3: CASSERAGNTDTQYF; DNA: TGTGCCAGCAGTGAAAGGGCGGGGAACACAGATACGCAGTATTTT
J: TRBJ1-3; V: TRBV15; D: TRBD1; size: few; CDR3: CATSWRTGRSGNTIYF; DNA: TGTGCCACCAGCTGGCGGACAGGGCGCTCTGGAAACACCATATATTTT
J: TRBJ2-7; V: TRBV3-1/TRBV3-2; D: TRBD2; size: once; CDR3: CASSQEGGSYEQYF; DNA: TGTGCCAGCAGCCAAGAGGGGGGGTCCTACGAGCAGTACTTC
J: TRBJ2-5; V: TRBV21-1; D: -; size: -; CDR3: CASSSWDRETQYF; DNA: TGTGCCAGCAGCAGCTGGGACAGAGAGACCCAGTACTTC
J: TRBJ2-7; V: TRBV27; D: -; size: -; CDR3: CASSFAPGSVYEQYF; DNA: TGTGCCAGCAGTTTCGCGCCCGGGTCAGTTTACGAGCAGTACTTC
J: TRBJ1-4; V: TRBV27; D: -; size: -; CDR3: CASSLARNEKLFF; DNA: TGTGCCAGCAGTTTGGCCAGGAATGAAAAACTGTTTTTT
J: TRBJ2-3; V: TRBV19; D: TRBD2; size: -; CDR3: CASSPRTSGRAPDTQYF; DNA: TGTGCCAGTAGTCCCCGGACTAGCGGGAGGGCCCCTGATACGCAGTATTTT
J: TRBJ2-6; V: TRBV7-6; D: TRBD1; size: once; CDR3: CASSARDRETGANVLTF; DNA: TGTGCCAGCAGCGCACGGGACAGGGAAACGGGGGCCAACGTCCTGACTTTC
J: TRBJ2-1; V: TRBV7-2; D: TRBD1; size: -; CDR3: CASVLGTGLNEQFF; DNA: TGTGCCAGCGTCCTGGGGACAGGGCTTAATGAGCAGTTCTTC
J: TRBJ1-5; V: TRBV5-6; D: -; size: -; CDR3: CASSWGRANQPQHF; DNA: TGTGCCAGCAGCTGGGGGAGGGCCAATCAGCCCCAGCATTTT
J: TRBJ2-3; V: TRBV2; D: -; size: -; CDR3: CASSQGETPQTDTQYF; DNA: TGTGCCAGCAGCCAAGGAGAGACTCCACAAACAGATACGCAGTATTTT
J: TRBJ2-3; V: TRBV7-2; D: -; size: -; CDR3: CASSLGPGTDTQYF; DNA: TGTGCCAGCAGCCTTGGGCCCGGCACAGATACGCAGTATTTT
J: TRBJ2-3; V: TRBV7-2; D: -; size: -; CDR3: CASSLRTGGDTQYF; DNA: TGTGCCAGCAGCTTACGGACCGGGGGAGATACGCAGTATTTT
J: TRBJ1-1; V: TRBV30; D: -; size: once; CDR3: CAWSTGPNTEAFF; DNA: TGTGCCTGGAGCACCGGTCCTAACACTGAAGCTTTCTTT
J: TRBJ1-5; V: TRBV28; D: -; size: -; CDR3: CASILSLDQPQHF; DNA: TGTGCCAGCATTCTGTCCCTTGATCAGCCCCAGCATTTT
J: TRBJ1-6; V: TRBV4-2; D: -; size: -; CDR3: CASSQEGLANSPLHF; DNA: TGTGCCAGCAGCCAAGAAGGTCTAGCGAATTCACCCCTCCACTTT
J: TRBJ1-4; V: TRBV6-6; D: TRBD1; size: -; CDR3: CASSVDRGDEKLFF; DNA: TGTGCCAGCAGTGTTGACAGGGGGGATGAAAAACTGTTTTTT